This T cell receptor (beta chain) was retrieved from a study of OX40 agonist ivuxolimab in advanced cancers. About the study: Every 2 weeks, ivuxolimab was infused into the patients intravenously at between 0.01 and 10 mg/kg. Patients achieving partial responses numbered three: one hepatocellular carcinoma case and two cutaneous melanoma cases. Whole-study results and caveats: The average count of expanded clones was higher among CD8+ T cells than among CD4+.

Peripheral blood came from all dose cohorts at three timepoints. Germline CDR1 is SGDLS and CDR2 is YYNGEE. V dropped 0 bases and J dropped 2 bases, with 8 bases sitting between them. The CDR3 runs 15 residues. With regard to this clone: Its target is unknown.

The method was immunoSEQ multiplex PCR; TCRdb's version includes in-frame clones alone and lacks a portion of them. The sample comprises some 60,000 clones, 80% to 90% of which are singletons, and 5.2% rests with the top ten. The TCR sequence derives from an adult with an advanced solid tumor such as melanoma, head and neck, liver or kidney cancer. The sequences come from CD4+ or CD8+ T cells sorted from blood, collected in a trial of the OX40 agonist ivuxolimab. The genes are TRBV9 and TRBJ2-2; no clear D gene. CDR3 protein: CASSVGLTNTGELFF. The DNA of the CDR3 is TGTGCCAGCAGCGTAGGCCTCACAAACACCGGGGAGCTGTTTTTT.